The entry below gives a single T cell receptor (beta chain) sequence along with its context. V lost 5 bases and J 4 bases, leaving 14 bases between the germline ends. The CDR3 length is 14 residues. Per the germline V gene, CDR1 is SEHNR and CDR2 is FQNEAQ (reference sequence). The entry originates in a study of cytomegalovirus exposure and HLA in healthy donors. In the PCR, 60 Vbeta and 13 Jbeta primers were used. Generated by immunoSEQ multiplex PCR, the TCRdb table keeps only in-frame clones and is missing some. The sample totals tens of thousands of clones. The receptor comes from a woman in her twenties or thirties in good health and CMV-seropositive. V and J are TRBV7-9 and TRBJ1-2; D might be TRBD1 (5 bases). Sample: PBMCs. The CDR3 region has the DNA TGTGCCAGCAGCCCGAAGACAGCTTCCTATGGCTACACCTTC. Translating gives CASSPKTASYGYTF.